Listed below are T cell receptor beta chains from one sample, sequenced in a study of T cells in Graves' hyperthyroidism and ophthalmopathy. A single record per CDR3 protein comes from TCRdb applying MiXCR to the multiplex PCR reads. The sample shows approximately 510,000 distinct CDR3 sequences, more than 20% of them seen only once. Sequencing used blood. The origin of the receptors is a man aged 18 to 29 with Graves' hyperthyroidism. Each CDR3 is given with its conserved first and last residue. Each record gives: CDR3 length, J gene, D gene, clone size, V gene, CDR3 protein, CDR3 DNA. The D gene is left open where the match is weak. The listing skips clone size in some rows; elsewhere it reads once, few, many or a size class.

CDR3 length: 14
J gene: TRBJ2-2
D gene: -
clone size: many
V gene: TRBV10-2
CDR3 protein: CATTETGYTGELFF
CDR3 DNA: TGCGCCACCACGGAGACAGGCTACACCGGGGAGCTGTTTTTT

CDR3 length: 14
J gene: TRBJ1-1
D gene: TRBD1
clone size: -
V gene: TRBV7-9
CDR3 protein: CASSLGGQVPVAFF
CDR3 DNA: TGTGCCAGCAGCTTAGGGGGACAGGTCCCTGTGGCTTTCTTT

CDR3 length: 11
J gene: TRBJ1-1
D gene: TRBD1
clone size: few
V gene: TRBV6-1
CDR3 protein: CASRGQGGAFF
CDR3 DNA: TGTGCCAGCAGAGGACAGGGGGGAGCTTTCTTT

CDR3 length: 18
J gene: TRBJ2-7
D gene: TRBD2
clone size: -
V gene: TRBV28
CDR3 protein: CASSFPLKLATSSYEQYF
CDR3 DNA: TGTGCCAGCAGTTTCCCCCTTAAACTAGCGACTAGCTCCTACGAGCAGTACTTC

CDR3 length: 13
J gene: TRBJ1-1
D gene: -
clone size: -
V gene: TRBV5-1
CDR3 protein: CASGEGVNTEAFF
CDR3 DNA: TGCGCCAGCGGTGAAGGGGTAAACACTGAAGCTTTCTTT

CDR3 length: 13
J gene: TRBJ1-5
D gene: -
clone size: many
V gene: TRBV28
CDR3 protein: CASSLEPNQPQHF
CDR3 DNA: TGTGCCAGCAGTTTGGAGCCCAATCAGCCCCAGCATTTT

CDR3 length: 15
J gene: TRBJ2-1
D gene: -
clone size: -
V gene: TRBV6-1
CDR3 protein: CATSLGGGRSHEQFF
CDR3 DNA: TGTGCCACCTCTCTTGGGGGGGGCCGGTCGCATGAGCAGTTCTTC

CDR3 length: 14
J gene: TRBJ1-1
D gene: TRBD1
clone size: -
V gene: TRBV6-5
CDR3 protein: CASSYSLWTGEAFF
CDR3 DNA: TGTGCCAGCAGTTACTCGCTTTGGACAGGTGAAGCTTTCTTT

CDR3 length: 15
J gene: TRBJ1-5
D gene: -
clone size: many
V gene: TRBV2
CDR3 protein: CASSRDLHSNQPQHF
CDR3 DNA: TGTGCCAGCAGTCGGGACCTCCATAGCAATCAGCCCCAGCATTTT

CDR3 length: 14
J gene: TRBJ1-2
D gene: -
clone size: -
V gene: TRBV28
CDR3 protein: CASREGTVNYGYTF
CDR3 DNA: TGTGCCAGCAGAGAGGGGACCGTTAACTATGGCTACACCTTC

CDR3 length: 13
J gene: TRBJ1-1
D gene: -
clone size: many
V gene: TRBV6-1
CDR3 protein: CAITGPGNTEAFF
CDR3 DNA: TGTGCCATCACGGGGCCAGGGAACACTGAAGCTTTCTTT

CDR3 length: 15
J gene: TRBJ2-2
D gene: TRBD2
clone size: few
V gene: TRBV6-2/TRBV6-3
CDR3 protein: CASSGLVVWTGELFF
CDR3 DNA: TGTGCCAGTTCGGGACTAGTTGTATGGACCGGGGAGCTGTTTTTT

CDR3 length: 15
J gene: TRBJ1-5
D gene: TRBD1
clone size: many
V gene: TRBV27
CDR3 protein: CASSGTGGINQPQHF
CDR3 DNA: TGTGCCAGCAGCGGGACAGGGGGAATCAATCAGCCCCAGCATTTT

CDR3 length: 14
J gene: TRBJ2-5
D gene: TRBD1
clone size: many
V gene: TRBV3-1
CDR3 protein: CASSRRDREETQYF
CDR3 DNA: TGTGCCAGCAGCCGTCGGGACAGGGAAGAGACCCAGTACTTC

CDR3 length: 13
J gene: TRBJ1-1
D gene: -
clone size: many
V gene: TRBV7-9
CDR3 protein: CASLWGSDTEAFF
CDR3 DNA: TGTGCCAGCCTCTGGGGGTCGGACACTGAAGCTTTCTTT

CDR3 length: 11
J gene: TRBJ1-1
D gene: -
clone size: once
V gene: TRBV29-1
CDR3 protein: CSVKQGLEAFF
CDR3 DNA: TGCAGCGTTAAACAGGGACTTGAAGCTTTCTTT

CDR3 length: 14
J gene: TRBJ1-2
D gene: TRBD1
clone size: -
V gene: TRBV12-3/TRBV12-4
CDR3 protein: CASRGLGQGYGYTF
CDR3 DNA: TGTGCCAGCAGGGGACTGGGACAGGGGTATGGCTACACCTTC

CDR3 length: 15
J gene: TRBJ1-6
D gene: TRBD1
clone size: many
V gene: TRBV6-1
CDR3 protein: CASSTGRDRGSPLHF
CDR3 DNA: TGTGCCAGCAGCACTGGCCGGGACAGGGGTTCACCCCTCCACTTT

CDR3 length: 14
J gene: TRBJ1-1
D gene: -
clone size: many
V gene: TRBV11-2
CDR3 protein: CASSLVWGATEAFF
CDR3 DNA: TGTGCCAGCAGCTTAGTCTGGGGTGCTACTGAAGCTTTCTTT

CDR3 length: 15
J gene: TRBJ2-7
D gene: -
clone size: many
V gene: TRBV6-1
CDR3 protein: CASSEMDLVYYEQYF
CDR3 DNA: TGTGCCAGCAGTGAAATGGACCTTGTTTACTACGAGCAGTACTTC

CDR3 length: 14
J gene: TRBJ2-5
D gene: TRBD1
clone size: many
V gene: TRBV20-1
CDR3 protein: CSARDRDRVETQYF
CDR3 DNA: TGCAGTGCTAGAGACCGGGACAGGGTCGAGACCCAGTACTTC

CDR3 length: 15
J gene: TRBJ1-1
D gene: -
clone size: many
V gene: TRBV18
CDR3 protein: CASSPLGTVNTEAFF
CDR3 DNA: TGTGCCAGCTCACCTTTAGGGACGGTGAACACTGAAGCTTTCTTT

CDR3 length: 16
J gene: TRBJ1-6
D gene: -
clone size: few
V gene: TRBV4-1
CDR3 protein: CASSQGWGPDDSPLHF
CDR3 DNA: TGCGCCAGCAGCCAAGGATGGGGTCCGGACGACTCACCCCTCCACTTT

CDR3 length: 14
J gene: TRBJ2-5
D gene: TRBD2
clone size: -
V gene: TRBV7-2
CDR3 protein: CASSFGGGAKTQYF
CDR3 DNA: TGTGCCAGCAGCTTTGGCGGGGGGGCGAAGACCCAGTACTTC

CDR3 length: 14
J gene: TRBJ1-3
D gene: -
clone size: many
V gene: TRBV30
CDR3 protein: CAWSVRGSGNTIYF
CDR3 DNA: TGTGCCTGGAGTGTACGAGGCTCTGGAAACACCATATATTTT

CDR3 length: 15
J gene: TRBJ2-5
D gene: TRBD2
clone size: many
V gene: TRBV12-3/TRBV12-4
CDR3 protein: CASKTGLAGSETQYF
CDR3 DNA: TGTGCCAGCAAAACGGGACTAGCGGGGTCGGAGACCCAGTACTTC

CDR3 length: 15
J gene: TRBJ2-7
D gene: -
clone size: many
V gene: TRBV7-2
CDR3 protein: CASSLADETAYEQYF
CDR3 DNA: TGTGCCAGCAGCTTAGCTGACGAGACAGCCTACGAGCAGTACTTC

CDR3 length: 13
J gene: TRBJ2-2
D gene: -
clone size: -
V gene: TRBV6-1
CDR3 protein: CASRSRDAGELFF
CDR3 DNA: TGTGCCAGCAGGTCCAGGGATGCCGGGGAGCTGTTTTTT

CDR3 length: 14
J gene: TRBJ2-7
D gene: TRBD2
clone size: -
V gene: TRBV20-1
CDR3 protein: CSASKRGGPYEQYF
CDR3 DNA: TGCAGTGCTAGCAAGCGGGGGGGCCCCTACGAGCAGTACTTC

CDR3 length: 16
J gene: TRBJ1-2
D gene: -
clone size: -
V gene: TRBV6-5
CDR3 protein: CASSYVGGLANYGYTF
CDR3 DNA: TGTGCCAGCAGTTACGTAGGGGGATTGGCTAACTATGGCTACACCTTC

CDR3 length: 12
J gene: TRBJ2-5
D gene: -
clone size: many
V gene: TRBV28
CDR3 protein: CASSPATETQYF
CDR3 DNA: TGTGCCAGCAGTCCGGCCACAGAGACCCAGTACTTC

CDR3 length: 13
J gene: TRBJ2-5
D gene: -
clone size: many
V gene: TRBV6-2/TRBV6-3
CDR3 protein: CASSYSERETQYF
CDR3 DNA: TGTGCCAGCAGTTACAGTGAGCGAGAGACCCAGTACTTC

CDR3 length: 13
J gene: TRBJ1-5
D gene: TRBD1
clone size: many
V gene: TRBV12-3/TRBV12-4
CDR3 protein: CASSWGTGQPQHF
CDR3 DNA: TGTGCCAGCAGTTGGGGGACAGGACAGCCCCAGCATTTT

CDR3 length: 14
J gene: TRBJ1-1
D gene: -
clone size: -
V gene: TRBV12-3/TRBV12-4
CDR3 protein: CASSIGGDNTEAFF
CDR3 DNA: TGTGCCAGCAGCATTGGGGGGGACAACACTGAAGCTTTCTTT

CDR3 length: 15
J gene: TRBJ2-5
D gene: -
clone size: many
V gene: TRBV6-5
CDR3 protein: CASSSTFGGQETQYF
CDR3 DNA: TGTGCCAGCAGTTCAACTTTCGGGGGTCAAGAGACCCAGTACTTC

CDR3 length: 18
J gene: TRBJ2-5
D gene: TRBD2
clone size: few
V gene: TRBV20-1
CDR3 protein: CSASPGLAGALLLETQYF
CDR3 DNA: TGCAGTGCTAGCCCGGGACTAGCGGGGGCCTTACTATTAGAGACCCAGTACTTC

CDR3 length: 10
J gene: TRBJ1-2
D gene: -
clone size: many
V gene: TRBV19
CDR3 protein: CATKEYGYTF
CDR3 DNA: TGTGCCACTAAAGAGTATGGCTACACCTTC

CDR3 length: 14
J gene: TRBJ2-2
D gene: -
clone size: -
V gene: TRBV7-9
CDR3 protein: CASSGPLETGELFF
CDR3 DNA: TGTGCCAGCAGCGGACCGCTGGAGACCGGGGAGCTGTTTTTT

CDR3 length: 17
J gene: TRBJ2-2
D gene: TRBD2
clone size: -
V gene: TRBV4-1
CDR3 protein: CASSQDSLAGNTGELFF
CDR3 DNA: TGCGCCAGCAGCCAAGATAGTCTAGCGGGGAACACCGGGGAGCTGTTTTTT

CDR3 length: 16
J gene: TRBJ2-5
D gene: -
clone size: many
V gene: TRBV6-1
CDR3 protein: CASSDPGGIGGETQYF
CDR3 DNA: TGTGCCAGCAGTGACCCCGGGGGTATAGGGGGGGAGACCCAGTACTTC

CDR3 length: 15
J gene: TRBJ1-2
D gene: TRBD1
clone size: -
V gene: TRBV28
CDR3 protein: CASSLRDRGYYGYTF
CDR3 DNA: TGTGCCAGCAGCCTCCGGGACAGGGGGTACTATGGCTACACCTTC

CDR3 length: 14
J gene: TRBJ2-7
D gene: TRBD1
clone size: few
V gene: TRBV20-1
CDR3 protein: CSATQGARWYEQYF
CDR3 DNA: TGCAGTGCGACACAGGGGGCGCGATGGTACGAGCAGTACTTC

CDR3 length: 15
J gene: TRBJ1-2
D gene: -
clone size: many
V gene: TRBV5-1
CDR3 protein: CASSSTNRGGYGYTF
CDR3 DNA: TGCGCCAGCAGCTCCACCAACCGGGGTGGCTATGGCTACACCTTC

CDR3 length: 13
J gene: TRBJ1-2
D gene: TRBD1
clone size: many
V gene: TRBV6-1
CDR3 protein: CASSPKQGAGHTF
CDR3 DNA: TGTGCCAGCAGCCCAAAACAGGGGGCTGGCCACACCTTC

CDR3 length: 12
J gene: TRBJ2-5
D gene: -
clone size: few
V gene: TRBV7-2
CDR3 protein: CASSLYTETQYF
CDR3 DNA: TGTGCCAGCAGCTTATACACAGAGACCCAGTACTTC

CDR3 length: 16
J gene: TRBJ1-2
D gene: -
clone size: many
V gene: TRBV10-3
CDR3 protein: CAISELAPANNYGYTF
CDR3 DNA: TGTGCCATCAGTGAGCTGGCGCCCGCAAACAACTATGGCTACACCTTC

CDR3 length: 14
J gene: TRBJ2-5
D gene: -
clone size: many
V gene: TRBV20-1
CDR3 protein: CSANPRGLQETQYF
CDR3 DNA: TGCAGTGCTAACCCAAGAGGGCTCCAAGAGACCCAGTACTTC

CDR3 length: 15
J gene: TRBJ1-5
D gene: TRBD1
clone size: -
V gene: TRBV15
CDR3 protein: CATSRTGGAGQPQHF
CDR3 DNA: TGTGCCACCAGCAGAACAGGGGGCGCCGGGCAGCCCCAGCATTTT

CDR3 length: 14
J gene: TRBJ1-3
D gene: -
clone size: many
V gene: TRBV6-5
CDR3 protein: CASSYGGLGNTIYF
CDR3 DNA: TGTGCCAGCAGTTACGGGGGGCTCGGAAACACCATATATTTT

CDR3 length: 17
J gene: TRBJ2-4
D gene: -
clone size: many
V gene: TRBV2
CDR3 protein: CASSDEAGLIAKNIQYF
CDR3 DNA: TGTGCCAGCAGTGATGAGGCAGGCCTGATAGCCAAAAACATTCAGTACTTC

CDR3 length: 13
J gene: TRBJ2-7
D gene: -
clone size: many
V gene: TRBV29-1
CDR3 protein: CSVLSSSSYEQYF
CDR3 DNA: TGCAGCGTGTTAAGCTCCTCTTCCTACGAGCAGTACTTC

CDR3 length: 13
J gene: TRBJ1-1
D gene: -
clone size: many
V gene: TRBV29-1
CDR3 protein: CSVVGTAGTEAFF
CDR3 DNA: TGCAGCGTTGTTGGGACGGCAGGCACTGAAGCTTTCTTT

CDR3 length: 14
J gene: TRBJ2-7
D gene: TRBD1
clone size: many
V gene: TRBV7-9
CDR3 protein: CASSFSGTDDEQYF
CDR3 DNA: TGTGCCAGCAGCTTTTCTGGGACAGACGACGAGCAGTACTTC

CDR3 length: 12
J gene: TRBJ2-5
D gene: -
clone size: many
V gene: TRBV29-1
CDR3 protein: CSVVSRQETQYF
CDR3 DNA: TGCAGCGTTGTATCACGACAAGAGACCCAGTACTTC

CDR3 length: 12
J gene: TRBJ2-5
D gene: -
clone size: few
V gene: TRBV28
CDR3 protein: CATGGFKETQYF
CDR3 DNA: TGTGCCACCGGAGGGTTCAAGGAGACCCAGTACTTC

CDR3 length: 14
J gene: TRBJ1-1
D gene: -
clone size: many
V gene: TRBV19
CDR3 protein: CASSDWTVNTEAFF
CDR3 DNA: TGTGCCAGTAGTGATTGGACGGTGAACACTGAAGCTTTCTTT

CDR3 length: 13
J gene: TRBJ1-5
D gene: -
clone size: many
V gene: TRBV19
CDR3 protein: CASSRRGNQPQHF
CDR3 DNA: TGTGCCAGTAGCCGTAGAGGCAATCAGCCCCAGCATTTT

CDR3 length: 14
J gene: TRBJ1-2
D gene: -
clone size: many
V gene: TRBV28
CDR3 protein: CASSLSLVQAGYTF
CDR3 DNA: TGTGCCAGCAGTTTAAGTCTTGTACAGGCCGGCTACACCTTC

CDR3 length: 17
J gene: TRBJ1-5
D gene: TRBD1
clone size: many
V gene: TRBV6-5
CDR3 protein: CASSYTPRQGAPQPQHF
CDR3 DNA: TGTGCCAGCAGTTACACTCCGCGACAGGGGGCTCCTCAGCCCCAGCATTTT

CDR3 length: 13
J gene: TRBJ2-5
D gene: -
clone size: many
V gene: TRBV13
CDR3 protein: CASSYRDEETQYF
CDR3 DNA: TGTGCCAGCAGCTACCGGGACGAAGAGACCCAGTACTTC